This T cell receptor (beta chain) was identified during a study of blood T cell repertoires in COVID-19. Study in general: Material from acute and convalescent COVID-19 was sourced from the United States, Italy and Spain.

Donors were grouped by their self-reported clinical history. Each exposed participant met a COVID-19 case in the 2 weeks preceding study entry. Clones were sequenced by immunoSEQ multiplex PCR, and TCRdb holds only the in-frame ones, with some missing. The sample lists 300,000 to 350,000 clones; more than 70% were seen once. The CDR3 length is 15 residues. Trimming shortened V by 0 bases and J by 1 base, and 8 bases separated the two germline ends. Germline V gives CDR1 SGHRS, CDR2 YFSETQ. Specimen: PBMCs or T cells enriched from blood (not recorded which). The sequence derives from a woman in her twenties or thirties who had been exposed to COVID-19. The gene calls are TRBV5-1 and TRBJ1-3; unclear D gene. As DNA, the CDR3 is TGCGCCAGCAGCTTGGGGACGGGGTCTGGAAACACCATATATTTT. This encodes CASSLGTGSGNTIYF.